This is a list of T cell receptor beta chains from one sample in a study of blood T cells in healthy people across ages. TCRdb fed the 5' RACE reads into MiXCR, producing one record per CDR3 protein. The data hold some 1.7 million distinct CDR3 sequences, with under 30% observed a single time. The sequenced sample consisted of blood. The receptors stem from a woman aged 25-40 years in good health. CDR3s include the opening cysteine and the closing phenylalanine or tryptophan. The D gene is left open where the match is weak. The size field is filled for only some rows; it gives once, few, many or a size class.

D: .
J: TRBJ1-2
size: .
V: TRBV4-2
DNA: TGTGCCAGCAGCCAAGAACGGTGGGACACAAACTATGGCTACACCTTC
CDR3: CASSQERWDTNYGYTF

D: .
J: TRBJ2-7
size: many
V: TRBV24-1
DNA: TGTGCCACCAGTGATTCCGGGACCCTCTCCTACGAGCAGTACTTC
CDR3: CATSDSGTLSYEQYF

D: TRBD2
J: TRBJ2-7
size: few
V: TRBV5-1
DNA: TGCGCCAGCAGCCTAGAGAGCGGGGGCCGCTCCTACGAGCAGTACTTC
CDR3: CASSLESGGRSYEQYF

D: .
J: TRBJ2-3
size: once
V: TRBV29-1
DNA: TGCAGCGTTGCGGGTGCGGGGAGGCCGAGCACAGATACGCAGTATTTT
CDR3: CSVAGAGRPSTDTQYF

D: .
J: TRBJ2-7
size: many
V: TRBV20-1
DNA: TGCAGTGCTGCCCCCCCTCAGGGGTTGTACGAGCAGTACTTC
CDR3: CSAAPPQGLYEQYF

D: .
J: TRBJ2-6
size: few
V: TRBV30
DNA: TGTGCCTGGACAGGGTTTTCTGGGGCCAACGTCCTGACTTTC
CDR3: CAWTGFSGANVLTF

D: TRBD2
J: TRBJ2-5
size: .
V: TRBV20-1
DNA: TGCAGTGCTGAACCCGGGACTAGCGGGAAAGAGACCCAGTACTTC
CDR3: CSAEPGTSGKETQYF

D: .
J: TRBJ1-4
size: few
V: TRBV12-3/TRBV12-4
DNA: TGTGCCAGCAGAACCCGAGGGGAGCAAGAAAAACTGTTTTTT
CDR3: CASRTRGEQEKLFF

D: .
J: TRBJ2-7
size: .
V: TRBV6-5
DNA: TGTGCCAGCAGTTGGCGGGGGCCCCTTTTCGTCGGATACTACGAGCAGTACTTC
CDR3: CASSWRGPLFVGYYEQYF

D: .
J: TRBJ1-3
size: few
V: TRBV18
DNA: TGTGCCAGCTCACCAATTAACTCTGGAAACACCATATATTTT
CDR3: CASSPINSGNTIYF

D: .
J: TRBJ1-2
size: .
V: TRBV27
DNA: TGTGCCAGCAGTTTAATAGGGACGGGAGATGGCTACACCTTC
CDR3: CASSLIGTGDGYTF

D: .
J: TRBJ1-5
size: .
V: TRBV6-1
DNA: TGTGCCAGCAGCCAGCCACAGGGCAAACTCTATAGCAATCAGCCCCAGCATTTT
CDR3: CASSQPQGKLYSNQPQHF

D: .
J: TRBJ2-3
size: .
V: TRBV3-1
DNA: TGTGCCAGCAGCCAAGATCCCCGCCTGGTAGCGCAGTATTTT
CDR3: CASSQDPRLVAQYF

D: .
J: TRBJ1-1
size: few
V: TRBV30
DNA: TGTGCCTGGAGTGTAAGTGCTGGGAATGAAGCTTTCTTT
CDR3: CAWSVSAGNEAFF

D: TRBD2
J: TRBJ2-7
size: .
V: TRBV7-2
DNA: TGTGCCAGCGGGCGGGGGAGACAATACGAGCAGTACTTC
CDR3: CASGRGRQYEQYF

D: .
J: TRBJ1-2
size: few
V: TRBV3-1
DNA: TGTGCCAGCAGCCTCAGAGAGGCAGGGGTGAAGGGCTACACCTTC
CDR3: CASSLREAGVKGYTF

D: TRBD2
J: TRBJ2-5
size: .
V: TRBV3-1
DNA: TGTGCCAGCAGCAAAGCCCTAGCGGGAGGCCCCGAGACCCAGTACTTC
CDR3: CASSKALAGGPETQYF

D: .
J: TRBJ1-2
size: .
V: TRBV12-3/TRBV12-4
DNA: TGTGCCAGCAGTCAAGAGAGGAGGGGCTGGGGCTACACCTTC
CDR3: CASSQERRGWGYTF

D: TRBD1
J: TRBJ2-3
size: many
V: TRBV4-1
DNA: TGCGCCAGCAGCCGGGACAGCCTCACAGATACGCAGTATTTT
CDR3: CASSRDSLTDTQYF

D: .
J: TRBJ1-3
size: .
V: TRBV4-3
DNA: TGCGCCAGCAGCCAGATCGACAGGAGGCCAGGAAACACCATATATTTT
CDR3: CASSQIDRRPGNTIYF

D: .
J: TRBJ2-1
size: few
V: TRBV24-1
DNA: TGTGCCACCAGTGATTCGAATGGTTACAATGAGCAGTTCTTC
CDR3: CATSDSNGYNEQFF

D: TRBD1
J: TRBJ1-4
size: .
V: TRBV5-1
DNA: TGCGCCAGCAGCTTGGTTGGACAGGGAAGCGAAAAACTGTTTTTT
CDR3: CASSLVGQGSEKLFF

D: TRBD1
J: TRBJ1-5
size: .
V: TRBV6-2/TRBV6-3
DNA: TGTGCCAGCACCCAGGGGGCTAGGGATCAGCCCCAGCATTTT
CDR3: CASTQGARDQPQHF

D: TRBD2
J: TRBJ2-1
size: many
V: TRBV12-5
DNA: TGTGCTAGTTTCTCGGGCAGTAGCGGGATATATAATGAGCAGTTCTTC
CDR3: CASFSGSSGIYNEQFF

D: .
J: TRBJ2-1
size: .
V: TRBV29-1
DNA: TGCAGCGTTGATGATGGGAGGCCTCACAATGAGCAGTTCTTC
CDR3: CSVDDGRPHNEQFF

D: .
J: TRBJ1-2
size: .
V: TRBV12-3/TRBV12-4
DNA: TGTGCCAGCAGAACGAACTTCGGGTATGGCTACACCTTC
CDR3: CASRTNFGYGYTF

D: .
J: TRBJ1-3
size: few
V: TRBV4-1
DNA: TGCGCCGGCAGCCAAGCAGATTCTTCTGGAAACACCATATATTTT
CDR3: CAGSQADSSGNTIYF

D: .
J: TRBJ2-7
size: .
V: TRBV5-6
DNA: TGTGCCAGCAGCCCCTGTAGCAAGCAGTACTTC
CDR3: CASSPCSKQYF

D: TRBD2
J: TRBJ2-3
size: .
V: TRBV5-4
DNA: TGTGCCAGCAGGGAGCGGGGGGCGGTAGATACGCAGTATTTT
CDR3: CASRERGAVDTQYF

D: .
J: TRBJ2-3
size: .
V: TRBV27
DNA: TGTGCCAGTAAAGTCGCGATGCAGGGGATCACAGATACGCAGTATTTT
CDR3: CASKVAMQGITDTQYF

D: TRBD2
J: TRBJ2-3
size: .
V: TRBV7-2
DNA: TGTGCCAGCAGCCCCACCAGCGGGGCCCTTCACGGGACGCAGTATTTT
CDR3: CASSPTSGALHGTQYF

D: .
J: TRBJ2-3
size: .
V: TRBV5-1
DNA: TGCGCCAGCAGCTTGAGGTCGGAGCGCGCAGATACGCAGTATTTT
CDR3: CASSLRSERADTQYF

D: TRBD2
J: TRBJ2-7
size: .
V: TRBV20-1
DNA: TGCAGTGCAAACCGGGACTACAGAACTTACTACAATGAGCAGTACTTC
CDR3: CSANRDYRTYYNEQYF

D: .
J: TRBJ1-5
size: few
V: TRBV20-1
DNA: TGCAGTGCCGAAGACCCCACAGGGCTTGGACAGCCCCAGCATTTT
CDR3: CSAEDPTGLGQPQHF

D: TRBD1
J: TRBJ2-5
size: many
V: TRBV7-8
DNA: TGTGCCAGCAGCTTAGGCAGGACAGGGCAAGAGACCCAGTACTTC
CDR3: CASSLGRTGQETQYF

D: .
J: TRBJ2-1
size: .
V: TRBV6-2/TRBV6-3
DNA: TGTGCCAGCAGAAAGGACTCCAGTGACAATGAGCAGTTCTTC
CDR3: CASRKDSSDNEQFF

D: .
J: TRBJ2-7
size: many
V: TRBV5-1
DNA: TGCGCCAGCAGTTTGCTAGGAGGATCATACGGGCAGTACTTC
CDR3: CASSLLGGSYGQYF

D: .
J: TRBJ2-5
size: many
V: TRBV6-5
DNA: TGTGCCAGCCGGGGCACTTGGTCAGAGACCCAGTACTTC
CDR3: CASRGTWSETQYF

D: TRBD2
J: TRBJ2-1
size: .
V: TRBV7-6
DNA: TGTGCCAGCAGCTTAGTAGCGGGGGAAGTCTACAATGAGCAGTTCTTC
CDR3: CASSLVAGEVYNEQFF

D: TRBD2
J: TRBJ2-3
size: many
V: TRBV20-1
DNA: TGCAGTGCTAGAGATTGGGCGGAACTAGCGGTAGATACGCAGTATTTT
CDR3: CSARDWAELAVDTQYF

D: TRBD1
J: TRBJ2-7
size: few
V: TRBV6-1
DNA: TGTGCCAGCAGTGGCGGGACAGGGCATGAAGAGCAGTACTTC
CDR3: CASSGGTGHEEQYF

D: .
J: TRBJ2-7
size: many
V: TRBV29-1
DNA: TGCAGCGTTGAGGGGGCAGACCTATACGAGCAGTACTTC
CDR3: CSVEGADLYEQYF

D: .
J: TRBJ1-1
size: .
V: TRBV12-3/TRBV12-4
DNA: TGTGCCAGCAGTCCAGGGCGTATCAACACTGAAGCTTTCTTT
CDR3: CASSPGRINTEAFF

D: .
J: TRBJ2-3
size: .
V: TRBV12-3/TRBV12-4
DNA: TGTGCCAGCAGTTTAGAGGGCCAGCGTGCAGATACGCAGTATTTT
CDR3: CASSLEGQRADTQYF

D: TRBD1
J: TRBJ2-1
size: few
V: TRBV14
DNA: TGTGCCAGCAGCCAACGGACAGGGGACAATGAGCAGTTCTTC
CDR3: CASSQRTGDNEQFF

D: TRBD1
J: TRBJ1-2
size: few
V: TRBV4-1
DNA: TGCGCCAGCAGCCCCATTCCGGGACAGAGATCCCAAGGCTACACCTTC
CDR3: CASSPIPGQRSQGYTF

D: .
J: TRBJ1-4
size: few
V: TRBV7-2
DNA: TGTGCCAGCAGCTTAGGACCAGTTGAAAAACTGTTTTTT
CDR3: CASSLGPVEKLFF

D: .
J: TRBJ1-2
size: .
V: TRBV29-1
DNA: TGCAGCGTTGAAGGTTGGGGTACATATGGCTACACCTTC
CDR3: CSVEGWGTYGYTF

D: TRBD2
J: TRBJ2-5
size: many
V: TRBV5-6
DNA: TGTGCCAGCAGCTCGCCCGGGCTAGCGGACCAAGAGACCCAGTACTTC
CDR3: CASSSPGLADQETQYF

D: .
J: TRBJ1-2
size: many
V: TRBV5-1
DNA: TGTGCCAGCAGCCAAGGAGCCGGCTACACCTTC
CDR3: CASSQGAGYTF

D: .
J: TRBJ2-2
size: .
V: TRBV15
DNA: TGTGCCACCAGCAGAGGCCTAGGGGGGGGCGGTGTCGGGGAGCTGTTTTTT
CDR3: CATSRGLGGGGVGELFF

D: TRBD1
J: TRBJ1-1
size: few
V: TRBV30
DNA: TGTGCCTGGAGTGTAACAGGGGCGGACACTGAAGCTTTCTTT
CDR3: CAWSVTGADTEAFF

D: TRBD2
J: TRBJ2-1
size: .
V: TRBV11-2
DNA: TGTGCCAGCAGTGGCCTGCGGGAGGGTGTCTACAATGAGCAGTTCTTC
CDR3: CASSGLREGVYNEQFF

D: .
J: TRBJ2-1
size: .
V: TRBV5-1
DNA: TGCGCCAGCAGCTTCCAGGCGGTTGGCTCCTACAATGAGCAGTTCTTC
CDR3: CASSFQAVGSYNEQFF

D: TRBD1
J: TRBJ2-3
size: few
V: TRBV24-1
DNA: TGTGCCACCAGTGCAAGGGGGCGGACAGATACGCAGTATTTT
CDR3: CATSARGRTDTQYF

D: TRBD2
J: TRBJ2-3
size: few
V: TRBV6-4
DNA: TGTGCCAGCAGTGAGAAGGCGGGGGGCGGAGATACGCAGTATTTT
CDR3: CASSEKAGGGDTQYF

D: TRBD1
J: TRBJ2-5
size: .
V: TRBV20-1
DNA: TGCAGTGCTAGACAAGGGACAGCCTACGAGCAGAACTTC
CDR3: CSARQGTAYEQNF